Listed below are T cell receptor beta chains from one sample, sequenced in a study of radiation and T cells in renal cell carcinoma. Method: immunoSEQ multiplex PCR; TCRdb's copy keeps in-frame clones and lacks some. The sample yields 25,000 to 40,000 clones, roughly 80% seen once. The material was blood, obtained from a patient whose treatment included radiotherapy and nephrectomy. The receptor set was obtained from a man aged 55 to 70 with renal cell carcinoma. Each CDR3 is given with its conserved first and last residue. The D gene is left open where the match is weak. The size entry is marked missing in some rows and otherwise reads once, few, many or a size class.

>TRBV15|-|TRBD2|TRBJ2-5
TGTGCCACCAGCAGAGGCGGGGCTAGCGGGAATCAAGAGACCCAGTACTTC
CATSRGGASGNQETQYF
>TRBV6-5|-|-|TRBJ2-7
TGTGCCAGCAGTTACTCGCGGCAGGTGTCCTACGAGCAGTACTTC
CASSYSRQVSYEQYF
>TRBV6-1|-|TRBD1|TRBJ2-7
TGTGCCAGCAGTGATACCGGGACAGGGGTCCCCTACGAGCAGTACTTC
CASSDTGTGVPYEQYF
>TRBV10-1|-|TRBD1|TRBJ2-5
TGCGCCAGCAGTGAGCTGACAGGGGGAGAGACCCAGTACTTC
CASSELTGGETQYF
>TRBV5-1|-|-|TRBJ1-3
TGCGCCAGCAGCCCCGGGGGGGATACTGGAAACACCATATATTTT
CASSPGGDTGNTIYF
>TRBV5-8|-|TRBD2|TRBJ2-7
TGTGCCAGCAGCCGCAGCGGGAAGACCTACGAGCAGTACTTC
CASSRSGKTYEQYF
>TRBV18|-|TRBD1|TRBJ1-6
TGTGCCAGCTCACCACGGACAGGGAAAGATTCACCCCTCCACTTT
CASSPRTGKDSPLHF
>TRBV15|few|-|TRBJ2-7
TGTGCCAAGGGGACCGACCTCTACGAGCAGTACTTC
CAKGTDLYEQYF
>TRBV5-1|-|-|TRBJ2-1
TGCGCCGGCAGCTTCAGGAGGGGGGTCGATGAGCAGTTCTTC
CAGSFRRGVDEQFF
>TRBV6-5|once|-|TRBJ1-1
TGTGCCAGCAGTTTACTCGGGGGGAACACTGAAGCTTTCTTT
CASSLLGGNTEAFF
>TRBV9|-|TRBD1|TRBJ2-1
TGTGCCAGCAGCGTAGACGGGACAGGGGGCCAGAATGAGCAGTTCTTC
CASSVDGTGGQNEQFF
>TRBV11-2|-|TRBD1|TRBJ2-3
TGTGCCAGCAGCTTACTCGACAGGGGCGCAGATACGCAGTATTTT
CASSLLDRGADTQYF
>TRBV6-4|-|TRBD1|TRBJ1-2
TGTGCCAGCAGTGCCGGCCGGACAGGGGGTGGCTACACCTTC
CASSAGRTGGGYTF
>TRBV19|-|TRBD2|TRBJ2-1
TGTGCCAGTAGTATGCACGGGACTAGGTCCAATGAGCAGTTCTTC
CASSMHGTRSNEQFF
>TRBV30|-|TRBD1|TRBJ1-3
TGTGCCTGGAGTCCCCAAAGGGGGCTCGGAAACACCATATATTTT
CAWSPQRGLGNTIYF
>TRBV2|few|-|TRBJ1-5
TGTGCCAGCAGTGTGAGTAGGGACGTCAATCAGCCCCAGCATTTT
CASSVSRDVNQPQHF
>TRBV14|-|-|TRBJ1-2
TGTGCCAGCAGCCATAGGACAGTAATAGACTATGGCTACACCTTC
CASSHRTVIDYGYTF
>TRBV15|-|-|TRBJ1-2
TGTGCCACCAGCAGAGAGAGCACAGCTACTTATGGCTACACCTTC
CATSRESTATYGYTF
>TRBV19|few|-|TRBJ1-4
TGTGCCAGTAGGACGCCCGGTGATAATGAAAAACTGTTTTTT
CASRTPGDNEKLFF
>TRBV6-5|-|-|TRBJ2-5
TGTGCCAGCAGTTACGTGACCGGCGCAACCCAGTACTTC
CASSYVTGATQYF
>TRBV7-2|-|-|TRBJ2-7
TGTGCCAGCAGCCGTCCCGGGACTTTGGACTACGAGCAGTACTTC
CASSRPGTLDYEQYF
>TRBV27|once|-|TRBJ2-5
TGTGCCAGCAGTTCATGGGGGTTTCAAGAGACCCAGTACTTC
CASSSWGFQETQYF
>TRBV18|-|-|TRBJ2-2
TGTGCCAGCTCACCACTTCCCCCCAGGGCGTTGGGGGAGCTGTTTTTT
CASSPLPPRALGELFF
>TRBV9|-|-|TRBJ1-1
TGTGCCAGCAGCGTAGTGTCTTCGAGACAGGTGAGGTCAAATGAAGCTTTCTTT
CASSVVSSRQVRSNEAFF
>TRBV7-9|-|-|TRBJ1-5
TGTGCCAGCAGTCGGGACGGATTCAATCAGCCCCAGCATTTT
CASSRDGFNQPQHF
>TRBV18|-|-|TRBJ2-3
TGTGCCAGCTCACCACGGAAGCCGAGTCCAGATACGCAGTATTTT
CASSPRKPSPDTQYF
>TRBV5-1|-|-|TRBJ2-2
TGCGCCAGCAGCTTTTCCTACGGGAGCGCTCAGGACACCGGGGAGCTGTTTTTT
CASSFSYGSAQDTGELFF
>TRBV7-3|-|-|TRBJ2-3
TGTGCCAGCAGCTTATCGGGTGTCGCAGATACGCAGTATTTT
CASSLSGVADTQYF
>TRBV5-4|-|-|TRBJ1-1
TGTGCCAGCAGCTTGGCAATGATGAACACTGAAGCTTTCTTT
CASSLAMMNTEAFF
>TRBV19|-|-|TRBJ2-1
TGTGCCAGTAGTATAGCCCACCTGGGAGATGAGCAGTTCTTC
CASSIAHLGDEQFF
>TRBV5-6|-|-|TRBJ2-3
TGTGCCAGCAGCTTGAGGCTAGCGTGGAGCACAGATACGCAGTATTTT
CASSLRLAWSTDTQYF
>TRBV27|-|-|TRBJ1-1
TGTGCCAGCAGTTTTGGGAGGGAGGCTTTCTTT
CASSFGREAFF
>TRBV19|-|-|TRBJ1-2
TGTGCCAGTAGTATCCCCAGTTCATATGGCTACACCTTC
CASSIPSSYGYTF
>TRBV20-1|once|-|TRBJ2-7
TGCAGTGCTAGTCATGCCTACGAGCAGTACTTC
CSASHAYEQYF
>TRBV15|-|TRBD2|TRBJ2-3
TGTGCCACCAGCAGAGCCCCGGGGAGGGCAGATACGCAGTATTTT
CATSRAPGRADTQYF
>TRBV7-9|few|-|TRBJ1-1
TGTGCCAGCAGCTGGGGCCCTACACCTGAAGCTTTCTTT
CASSWGPTPEAFF
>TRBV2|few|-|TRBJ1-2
TGTGCCAGCAGTGAGTCTGGTCACACCTTC
CASSESGHTF
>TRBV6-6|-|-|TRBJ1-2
TGTGCCAGCAGTTTTTTACAGGGAAACTATGGCTACACCTTC
CASSFLQGNYGYTF
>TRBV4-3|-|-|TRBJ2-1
TGCGCCAGCAGCCAAGAACATCTAGCGGAGCAGTTCTTC
CASSQEHLAEQFF
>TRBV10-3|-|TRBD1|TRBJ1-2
TGTGCCATCAGTATTATGGGACAGGGGTCGGGCTACACCTTC
CAISIMGQGSGYTF
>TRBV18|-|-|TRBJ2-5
TGTGCCAGCTCACCAGAGACGACCGAGACCCAGTACTTC
CASSPETTETQYF
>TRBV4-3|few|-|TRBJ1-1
TGCGCCAGCAGCCCATATTCTGGGACTCGAGCTTTCTTT
CASSPYSGTRAFF
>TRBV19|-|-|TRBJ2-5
TGTGCCAGTAGTATAGGGCCCTCTAGCTCCCAGACCCAGTACTTC
CASSIGPSSSQTQYF